This T cell receptor (beta chain) was identified in a study of blood T cell repertoires in COVID-19. Across the whole study: From the United States, Italy and Spain came samples of acute and convalescent COVID-19. T cells, B-cell-depleted T cells, or PBMCs provided the cDNA or gDNA that served as material.

Source study methods: Estimated nucleated cell counts came from reference gene primer amplification. Produced via immunoSEQ multiplex PCR; TCRdb's table is partial and in-frame only. D and trimming come from the DNA, and the V and J calls and clone size come from that table. The table lists 120,000 or so clones, more than 60% of them singletons. The CDR3 loop spans 14 amino acids. The germline V gene has CDR1 SQVTM and CDR2 ANQGSEA. The V end lost 6 bases, the J end lost 7 bases, and 18 bases lay between the germline ends. The J gene is TRBJ2-2, the V gene TRBV29-1; perhaps TRBD1 as D (7 bases). Input material: peripheral blood. The source of this sequence is a man in his 70s with acute or convalescent COVID-19. CDR3 in amino acids: CSVRQQGRNGELFF. The CDR3 bases are TGCAGCGTCCGCCAACAGGGGAGGAACGGGGAGCTGTTTTTT.